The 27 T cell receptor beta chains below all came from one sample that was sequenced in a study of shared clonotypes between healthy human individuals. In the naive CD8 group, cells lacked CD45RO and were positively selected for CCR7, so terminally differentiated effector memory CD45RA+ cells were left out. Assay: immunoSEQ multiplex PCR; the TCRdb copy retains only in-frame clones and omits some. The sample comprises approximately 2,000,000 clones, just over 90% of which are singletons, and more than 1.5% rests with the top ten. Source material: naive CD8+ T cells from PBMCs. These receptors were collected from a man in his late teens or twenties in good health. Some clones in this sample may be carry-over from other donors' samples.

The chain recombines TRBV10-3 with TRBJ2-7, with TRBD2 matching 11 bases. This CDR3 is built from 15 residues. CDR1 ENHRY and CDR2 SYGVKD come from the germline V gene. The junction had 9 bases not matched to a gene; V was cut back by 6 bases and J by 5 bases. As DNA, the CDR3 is TGTGCCATCAGGAGTAGCGGGAGGGCGGAGGACGAGCAGTACTTC. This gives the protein CAIRSSGRAEDEQYF.

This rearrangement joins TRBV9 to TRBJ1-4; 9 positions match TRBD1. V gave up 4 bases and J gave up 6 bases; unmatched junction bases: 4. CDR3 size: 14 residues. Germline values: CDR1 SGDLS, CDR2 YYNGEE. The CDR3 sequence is CASSPDRGDEKLFF. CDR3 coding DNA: TGTGCCAGCAGCCCCGACAGGGGGGATGAAAAACTGTTTTTT.

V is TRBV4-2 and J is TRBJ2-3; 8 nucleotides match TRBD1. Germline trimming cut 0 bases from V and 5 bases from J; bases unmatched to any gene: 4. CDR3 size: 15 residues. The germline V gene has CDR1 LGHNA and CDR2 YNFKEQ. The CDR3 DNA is TGTGCCAGCAGCCAAGAAGACAGGGGTGGAGATACGCAGTATTTT. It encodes CASSQEDRGGDTQYF.

The CDR3 sequence is CASRGGQTSSYEQYF. CDR3 DNA sequence: TGTGCCAGTAGAGGAGGACAGACGAGCTCCTACGAGCAGTACTTC. The J gene is TRBJ2-7, the V gene TRBV19; D perhaps matches TRBD1 (6 bases). The length of the CDR3 is 15 residues. With 6 bases removed from V and 0 bases from J, the gap between germline ends came to 15 bases. Looked up from germline, CDR1 is LNHDA and CDR2 is SQIVND (reference sequence).

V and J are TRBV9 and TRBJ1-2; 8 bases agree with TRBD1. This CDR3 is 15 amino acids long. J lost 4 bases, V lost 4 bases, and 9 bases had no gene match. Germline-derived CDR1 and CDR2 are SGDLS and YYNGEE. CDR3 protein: CASSPKFGTGYGYTF. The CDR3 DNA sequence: TGTGCCAGCAGCCCCAAGTTTGGGACAGGCTATGGCTACACCTTC.

The CDR3, as DNA: TGTGCCACCAGTCCAATAGAGGGGGCCGGACTAGCGGAAAACATTCAGTACTTC. The encoded protein is CATSPIEGAGLAENIQYF. The chain links TRBV15 to TRBJ2-4; 10 nucleotides align to TRBD2. There are 18 residues in the CDR3. Per the germline V gene, CDR1 is LNHNV and CDR2 is YYDKDF (reference sequence). The trim removed 6 bases at V and 5 bases at J, leaving 16 bases unmatched.

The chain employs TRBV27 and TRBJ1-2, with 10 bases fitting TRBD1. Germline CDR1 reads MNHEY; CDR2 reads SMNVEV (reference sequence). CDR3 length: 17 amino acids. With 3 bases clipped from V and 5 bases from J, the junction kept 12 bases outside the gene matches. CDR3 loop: CASSLRPGDRGPYGYTF. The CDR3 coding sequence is TGTGCCAGCAGTTTGAGACCCGGCGACAGGGGGCCGTATGGCTACACCTTC.

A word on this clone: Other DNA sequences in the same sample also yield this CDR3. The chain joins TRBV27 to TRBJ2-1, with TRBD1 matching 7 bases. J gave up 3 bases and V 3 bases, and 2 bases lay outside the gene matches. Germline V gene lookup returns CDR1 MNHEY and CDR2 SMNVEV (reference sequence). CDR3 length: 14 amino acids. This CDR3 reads CASSLDRIYNEQFF. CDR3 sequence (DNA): TGTGCCAGCAGTTTGGACAGGATCTACAATGAGCAGTTCTTC.

CDR3 in amino acids: CASSQNTEAFF. In nucleotides, the CDR3 is TGCGCCAGCAGCCAAAACACTGAAGCTTTCTTT. The chain has TRBV4-3 and TRBJ1-1, with D unclear. Trimming shortened V by 2 bases and J by 2 bases, and 0 bases separated the two germline ends. Per the germline V gene, CDR1 is LGHNA and CDR2 is YSLEER. This CDR3 region has 11 residues.

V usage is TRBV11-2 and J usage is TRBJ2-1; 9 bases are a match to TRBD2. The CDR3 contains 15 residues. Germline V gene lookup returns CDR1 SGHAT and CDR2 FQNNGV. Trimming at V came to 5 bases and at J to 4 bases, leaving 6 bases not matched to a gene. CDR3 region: CASSLPLAGYNEQFF. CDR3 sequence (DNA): TGTGCCAGCAGCCTCCCCCTAGCGGGATACAATGAGCAGTTCTTC.

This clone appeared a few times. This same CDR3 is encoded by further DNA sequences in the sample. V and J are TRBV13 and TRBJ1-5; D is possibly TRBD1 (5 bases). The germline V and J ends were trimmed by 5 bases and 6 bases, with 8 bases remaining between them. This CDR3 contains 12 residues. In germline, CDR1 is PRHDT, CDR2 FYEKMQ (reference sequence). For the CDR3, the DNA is TGTGCCAGCAGCCTGGGACCTCAGCCCCAGCATTTT. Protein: CASSLGPQPQHF.

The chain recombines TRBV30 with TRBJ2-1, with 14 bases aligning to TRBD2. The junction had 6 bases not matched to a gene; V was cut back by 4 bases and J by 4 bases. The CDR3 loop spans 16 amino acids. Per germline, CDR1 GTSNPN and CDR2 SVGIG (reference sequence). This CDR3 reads CAWTGLAGGVYNEQFF. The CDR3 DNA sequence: TGTGCCTGGACCGGACTAGCGGGAGGCGTTTACAATGAGCAGTTCTTC.

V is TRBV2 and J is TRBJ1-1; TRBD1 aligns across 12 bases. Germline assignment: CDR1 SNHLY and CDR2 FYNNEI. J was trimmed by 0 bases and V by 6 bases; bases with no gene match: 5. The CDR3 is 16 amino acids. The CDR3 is CASRGTGGLLNTEAFF. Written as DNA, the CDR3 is TGTGCCAGCAGGGGGACAGGGGGCCTTTTGAACACTGAAGCTTTCTTT. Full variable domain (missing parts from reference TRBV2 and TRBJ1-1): EPEVTQTPSHQVTQMGQEVILRCVPISNHLYFYWYRQILGQKVEFLVSFYNNEISEKSEIFDDQFSVERPDGSNFTLKIRSTKLEDSAMYFCASRGTGGLLNTEAFFGQGTRLTVV.

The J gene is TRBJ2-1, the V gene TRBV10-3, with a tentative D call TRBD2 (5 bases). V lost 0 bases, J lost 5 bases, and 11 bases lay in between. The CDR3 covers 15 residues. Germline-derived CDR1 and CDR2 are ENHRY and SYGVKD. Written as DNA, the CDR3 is TGTGCCATCAGTGAGTCGGCGGGCGCGAACAATGAGCAGTTCTTC. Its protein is CAISESAGANNEQFF.

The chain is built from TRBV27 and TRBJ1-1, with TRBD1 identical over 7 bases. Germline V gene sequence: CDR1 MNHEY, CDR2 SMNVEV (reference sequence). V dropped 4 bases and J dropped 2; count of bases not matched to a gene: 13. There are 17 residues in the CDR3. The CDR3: CASSSHPGQSLNTEAFF. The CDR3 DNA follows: TGTGCCAGCAGTTCCCACCCGGGACAGTCACTTAACACTGAAGCTTTCTTT.

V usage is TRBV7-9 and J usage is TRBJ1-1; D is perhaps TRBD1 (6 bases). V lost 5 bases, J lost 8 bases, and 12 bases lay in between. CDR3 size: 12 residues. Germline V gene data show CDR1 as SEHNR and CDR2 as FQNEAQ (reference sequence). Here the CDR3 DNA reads TGTGCCAGCAGCACGAAAGGGGGGGAAGCTTTCTTT. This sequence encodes CASSTKGGEAFF.

The CDR3 DNA reads as TGTGCCAGCAGCTTCACCGACAGGTCCTACAATGAGCAGTTCTTC. It is translated as CASSFTDRSYNEQFF. The gene calls are TRBV7-2 and TRBJ2-1; tentative D call: TRBD1 (6 bases). The CDR3 length is 15 residues. The V gene lost 3 bases and the J gene lost 1 base, with 10 bases spanning the gap. Germline V CDR1 and CDR2: SGHTA, FQGNSA. Full variable domain (remainder filled in from reference TRBV7-2 and TRBJ2-1): GAGVSQSPSNKVTEKGKDVELRCDPISGHTALYWYRQSLGQGLEFLIYFQGNSAPDKSGLPSDRFSAERTGGSVSTLTIQRTQQEDSAVYLCASSFTDRSYNEQFFGPGTRLTVL.

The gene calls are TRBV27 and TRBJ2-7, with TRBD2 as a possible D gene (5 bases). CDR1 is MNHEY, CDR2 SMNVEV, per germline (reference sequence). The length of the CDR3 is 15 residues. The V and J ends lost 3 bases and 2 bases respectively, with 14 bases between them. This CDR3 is CASSFLRGNPYEQYF. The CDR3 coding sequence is TGTGCCAGCAGTTTCCTAAGAGGGAACCCCTACGAGCAGTACTTC.

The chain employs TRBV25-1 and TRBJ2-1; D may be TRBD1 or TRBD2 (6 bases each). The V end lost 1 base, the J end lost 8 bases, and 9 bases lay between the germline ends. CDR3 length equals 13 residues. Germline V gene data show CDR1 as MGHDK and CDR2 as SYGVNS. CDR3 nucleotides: TGTGCCAGCAGTGAATTGGGGGGCGATGAGCAGTTCTTC. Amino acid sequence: CASSELGGDEQFF.

Written as DNA, the CDR3 is TGTGCCATTCTACTTAGGACTAGCGGGAAGTCGGAGACCCAGTACTTC. Its protein is CAILLRTSGKSETQYF. The chain is built from TRBV27 and TRBJ2-5; 12 bases match TRBD2. The CDR3 sequence is 16 residues long. CDR1 MNHEY and CDR2 SMNVEV come from the germline V gene (reference sequence). V lost 10 bases, J lost 5 bases, and 14 bases stayed unmatched.

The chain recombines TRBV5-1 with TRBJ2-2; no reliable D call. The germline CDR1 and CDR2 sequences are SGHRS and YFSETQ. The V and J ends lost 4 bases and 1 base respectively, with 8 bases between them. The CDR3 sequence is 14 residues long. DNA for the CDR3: TGCGCCAGCAGCCTGAACAGGAACACCGGGGAGCTGTTTTTT. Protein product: CASSLNRNTGELFF.

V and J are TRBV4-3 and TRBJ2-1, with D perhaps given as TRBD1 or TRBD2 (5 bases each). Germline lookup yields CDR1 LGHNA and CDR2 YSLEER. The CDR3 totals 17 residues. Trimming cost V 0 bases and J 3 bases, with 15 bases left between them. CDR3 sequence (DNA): TGCGCCAGCAGCCAAGATCATGTCGGGGACCTCTACAATGAGCAGTTCTTC. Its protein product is CASSQDHVGDLYNEQFF.

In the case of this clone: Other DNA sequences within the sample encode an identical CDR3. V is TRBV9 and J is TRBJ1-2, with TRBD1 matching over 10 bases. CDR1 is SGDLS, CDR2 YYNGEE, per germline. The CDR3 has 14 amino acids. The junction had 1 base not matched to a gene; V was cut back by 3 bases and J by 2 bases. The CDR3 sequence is CASSGGQGNYGYTF. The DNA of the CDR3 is TGTGCCAGCAGCGGGGGACAGGGGAACTATGGCTACACCTTC.

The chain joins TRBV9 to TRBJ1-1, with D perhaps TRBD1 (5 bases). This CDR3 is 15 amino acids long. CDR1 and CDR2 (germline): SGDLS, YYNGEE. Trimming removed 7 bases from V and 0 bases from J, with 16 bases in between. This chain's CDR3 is CASSPGVLMNTEAFF. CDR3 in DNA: TGTGCCAGCTCCCCGGGGGTTCTCATGAACACTGAAGCTTTCTTT.

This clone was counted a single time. This CDR3 reads CASPPRGTYEQYF. Written as DNA, the CDR3 is TGTGCCAGTCCACCCCGGGGCACCTACGAGCAGTACTTC. This chain links TRBV19 with TRBJ2-7; TRBD1 or TRBD2 may be the D gene (5 bases each). This CDR3 is built from 13 residues. Trimming took 8 bases from V and 2 from J, leaving 13 bases between them. CDR1 and CDR2 from the germline V gene are LNHDA and SQIVND (reference sequence).

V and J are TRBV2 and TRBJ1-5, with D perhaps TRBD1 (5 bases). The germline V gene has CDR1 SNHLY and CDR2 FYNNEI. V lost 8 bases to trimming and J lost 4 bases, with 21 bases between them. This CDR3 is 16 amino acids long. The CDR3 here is CASRRGVERGNQPQHF. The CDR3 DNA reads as TGTGCCAGCCGTCGGGGGGTGGAGCGGGGTAATCAGCCCCAGCATTTT.

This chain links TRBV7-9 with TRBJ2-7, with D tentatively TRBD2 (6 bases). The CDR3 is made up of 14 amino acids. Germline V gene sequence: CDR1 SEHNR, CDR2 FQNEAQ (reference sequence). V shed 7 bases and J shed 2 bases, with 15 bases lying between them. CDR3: CASTQEGRPYEQYF. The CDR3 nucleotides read TGTGCCAGCACCCAGGAGGGCAGACCCTACGAGCAGTACTTC.